This T cell receptor beta chain is from a study of control samples from healthy donors and cancer patients. Per germline, CDR1 MNHEY and CDR2 SMNVEV (reference sequence). The CDR3 has 16 amino acids. J gave up 4 bases and V 7 bases, and 16 bases lay outside the gene matches. Assay: immunoSEQ multiplex PCR; the TCRdb copy retains only in-frame clones and omits some. Among about 140,000 clones listed, around nine tenths were seen once. Source material: blood. This TCR was recovered from a man aged 25 to 45 in good health. The chain has TRBV27 and TRBJ2-7, with 7 positions matching TRBD2. CDR3 residues: CASNPGRSTRTYEQYF. CDR3 nucleotide sequence: TGTGCCAGCAATCCCGGGAGGAGTACACGGACGTACGAGCAGTACTTC.